The 12 T cell receptor beta chains below were found in one sample sequenced in a study of OX40 agonist ivuxolimab in advanced cancers. Measured with immunoSEQ multiplex PCR; TCRdb has only the in-frame clones, and not every one. Among tens of thousands of clones listed, approximately 90% were seen once. This specimen was CD4+ or CD8+ T cells sorted from blood, taken in a trial of the OX40 agonist ivuxolimab. The receptors here all came from an adult with an advanced solid tumor such as melanoma, head and neck, liver or kidney cancer.

This rearrangement joins TRBV7-9 to TRBJ1-4; 9 nucleotides align to TRBD1. The germline gives CDR1 SEHNR, CDR2 FQNEAQ (reference sequence). Germline trimming cut 5 bases from V and 6 bases from J; bases unmatched to any gene: 10. This CDR3 region has 16 residues. The CDR3 DNA reads TGTGCCAGCAGCGGCCGGACAGGGGATTCATATGAAAAACTGTTTTTT. This sequence encodes CASSGRTGDSYEKLFF.

This rearrangement joins TRBV28 to TRBJ2-1, with 9 positions matching TRBD2. Per the germline V gene, CDR1 is MDHEN and CDR2 is SYDVKM. The CDR3 spans 14 residues. Trimming removed 2 bases from V and 4 bases from J; junction bases left unmatched: 0. This chain's CDR3 is CASSLLAGYNEQFF. For the CDR3, the DNA is TGTGCCAGCAGTTTACTAGCGGGGTACAATGAGCAGTTCTTC.

This clone was seen more than once but under ten times. The V gene is TRBV2, the J gene TRBJ1-2, with TRBD1 as a possible D gene (5 bases). Trimming left V 1 base short and J 2 bases short, with 14 bases between. Germline values: CDR1 SNHLY, CDR2 FYNNEI. The CDR3 runs to 16 residues. CDR3 nucleotides: TGTGCCAGCAGTGAAGAAGGGGTGGCTACCAACTATGGCTACACCTTC. Translating it yields CASSEEGVATNYGYTF.

The J gene is TRBJ2-5, the V gene TRBV7-3, with 13 bases fitting TRBD2. Germline V lookup: CDR1 SGHTA, CDR2 FQGTGA. Germline trimming cut 5 bases from V and 4 bases from J; bases unmatched to any gene: 4. The CDR3 covers 15 residues. The chain's CDR3 is CASSRTSGSTETQYF. Here the CDR3 DNA reads TGTGCCAGCAGCCGGACTAGCGGGAGTACAGAGACCCAGTACTTC.

V and J are TRBV27 and TRBJ2-1; 7 nucleotides line up with TRBD1. The CDR3 extends over 14 amino acids. CDR1 is MNHEY, CDR2 SMNVEV, per germline (reference sequence). Trimming at V came to 5 bases and at J to 7 bases, leaving 8 bases not matched to a gene. The CDR3 DNA sequence: TGTGCCAGCAGTCGGTTGACAGGGACGAATGAGCAGTTCTTC. This codes for CASSRLTGTNEQFF.

V and J are TRBV27 and TRBJ1-2; TRBD1 matches 7 bases. CDR3 length equals 15 residues. The germline CDR1 and CDR2 sequences are MNHEY and SMNVEV (reference sequence). The J segment lost 4 bases and the V segment lost 5 bases, leaving 10 bases of the junction unmatched. CDR3 coding DNA: TGTGCCAGCAGTACCACGGGACAGTTAACCTATGGCTACACCTTC. As protein: CASSTTGQLTYGYTF.

V usage is TRBV4-2 and J usage is TRBJ2-7; 9 bases fit TRBD1. CDR1 is LGHNA, CDR2 YNFKEQ, per germline. This CDR3 is built from 15 residues. V gave up 2 bases and J gave up 7 bases; unmatched junction bases: 9. The CDR3 protein is CASSQTFGTGQEQYF. CDR3 coding DNA: TGTGCCAGCAGCCAAACCTTTGGGACAGGGCAGGAGCAGTACTTC.

The genes are TRBV13 and TRBJ2-3; 13 bases fit TRBD2. The germline gives CDR1 PRHDT, CDR2 FYEKMQ (reference sequence). The length of the CDR3 is 18 residues. Trimming at V came to 5 bases and at J to 0 bases, leaving 8 bases not matched to a gene. CDR3 in DNA: TGTGCCAGCAGCACCCCGACTAGCGGGAGGCCTAGCACAGATACGCAGTATTTT. Residues: CASSTPTSGRPSTDTQYF. Looking up the rest from reference TRBV13 and TRBJ2-3 gives the full variable domain: AAGVIQSPRHLIKEKRETATLKCYPIPRHDTVYWYQQGPGQDPQFLISFYEKMQSDKGSIPDRFSAQQFSDYHSELNMSSLELGDSALYFCASSTPTSGRPSTDTQYFGPGTRLTVL.

About this clone itself: The sample holds other DNA sequences that translate to the same CDR3. The genes are TRBV27 and TRBJ2-1, with 11 positions matching TRBD2. V was pared by 5 bases and J by 8 bases, with 11 bases of the junction left unmatched. CDR1 is MNHEY, CDR2 SMNVEV, per germline (reference sequence). The CDR3 sequence is 16 residues long. CDR3 loop: CASSLMLAGGPHEQFF. In DNA, the CDR3 is TGTGCCAGCAGTCTCATGTTAGCGGGAGGGCCTCATGAGCAGTTCTTC.

This chain joins TRBV7-8 and TRBJ2-1; TRBD2 matches 11 bases. Per germline, CDR1 SGHVS and CDR2 FQNEAQ. This CDR3 spans 18 amino acids. With V trimmed by 1 base and J by 0 bases, 5 bases remained unmatched. CDR3 sequence reads: CASSLDLAGGYSYNEQFF. CDR3 DNA sequence: TGTGCCAGCAGCTTAGACCTAGCGGGAGGATACTCCTACAATGAGCAGTTCTTC.

The chain employs TRBV27 and TRBJ1-5; D unresolved. V lost 3 bases to trimming and J lost 6 bases, with 6 bases between them. This CDR3 has 12 amino acids. CDR1 and CDR2 (germline): MNHEY, SMNVEV (reference sequence). The CDR3, as DNA: TGTGCCAGCAGTTTCCCAGGTCAGCCCCAGCATTTT. Amino acid sequence: CASSFPGQPQHF.

CDR3 nucleotide sequence: TGTGCCAGCAGATTAACAGGGGAGCAGTTCTTC. It codes for CASRLTGEQFF. The chain uses TRBV27 and TRBJ2-1; perhaps TRBD1 as D (6 bases). Germline lookup yields CDR1 MNHEY and CDR2 SMNVEV (reference sequence). The CDR3 loop spans 11 amino acids. Trimming cost V 6 bases and J 10 bases, with 10 bases left between them.